The 5 T cell receptor beta chains below all came from one sample that was sequenced in a study of cytomegalovirus exposure and HLA in healthy donors. The PCR ran on 60 Vbeta and 13 Jbeta primers. TCRdb keeps only in-frame clones here, not all; method: immunoSEQ multiplex PCR. The sample carries some 190,000 clones, 86% recorded once. The sequenced material came from PBMCs. Receptors originate from a woman in her 30s in good health and CMV-seronegative.

This sequence joins TRBV2 and TRBJ1-6, with D unresolved. Germline V CDR1 and CDR2: SNHLY, FYNNEI. The length of the CDR3 is 15 residues. Trimming took off 2 bases at V and 8 bases at J, with 13 bases between the two ends. The CDR3 is CASSEWPNTDSPLHF. The CDR3 DNA is TGTGCCAGCAGTGAATGGCCGAATACCGATTCACCCCTCCACTTT.

The chain uses TRBV28 and TRBJ2-3; 10 bases are a match to TRBD2. Germline lookup yields CDR1 MDHEN and CDR2 SYDVKM. Germline trimming cut 4 bases from V and 10 bases from J; bases unmatched to any gene: 11. The CDR3 length is 15 residues. Here the CDR3 DNA reads TGTGCCAGCAGTTCGGGACTAGCGAGGGGGTTGGCGCAGTATTTT. This gives the protein CASSSGLARGLAQYF.

The V gene is TRBV5-6, the J gene TRBJ2-7; D gene uncertain. The J call could be wrong; TRBJ2-5 is a better fit for the DNA end. The CDR3 has 13 amino acids. Germline values: CDR1 SGHDT, CDR2 YYEEEE. In nucleotides, the CDR3 is TGTGCCAGCAGCTTGGTTCATGGAGAGACCCAGTACTTC. The encoded protein is CASSLVHGETQYF.

The genes are TRBV13 and TRBJ2-1; 8 bases match TRBD1. The CDR3 is 15 residues long. Germline assignment: CDR1 PRHDT and CDR2 FYEKMQ (reference sequence). The V segment lost 6 bases and the J segment 2 bases; nucleotides outside the gene matches: 6. This CDR3 is CASSSGTGAYNEQFF. CDR3 coding DNA: TGTGCCAGCAGTTCCGGGACAGGTGCCTACAATGAGCAGTTCTTC.

The chain recombines TRBV15 with TRBJ2-5, with a weak D call TRBD2 (5 bases). The CDR3 covers 16 residues. Deletions cut 4 bases from V and 2 bases from J, with 17 bases between. Germline loops: CDR1 LNHNV, CDR2 YYDKDF (reference sequence). The CDR3 DNA reads as TGTGCCACCAGCATCATCTCTTTGAGGGCTCAAGAGACCCAGTACTTC. It is translated as CATSIISLRAQETQYF. Full variable domain (rest looked up from reference TRBV15 and TRBJ2-5): DAMVIQNPRYQVTQFGKPVTLSCSQTLNHNVMYWYQQKSSQAPKLLFHYYDKDFNNEADTPDNFQSRRPNTSFCFLDIRSPGLGDTAMYLCATSIISLRAQETQYFGPGTRLLVL.